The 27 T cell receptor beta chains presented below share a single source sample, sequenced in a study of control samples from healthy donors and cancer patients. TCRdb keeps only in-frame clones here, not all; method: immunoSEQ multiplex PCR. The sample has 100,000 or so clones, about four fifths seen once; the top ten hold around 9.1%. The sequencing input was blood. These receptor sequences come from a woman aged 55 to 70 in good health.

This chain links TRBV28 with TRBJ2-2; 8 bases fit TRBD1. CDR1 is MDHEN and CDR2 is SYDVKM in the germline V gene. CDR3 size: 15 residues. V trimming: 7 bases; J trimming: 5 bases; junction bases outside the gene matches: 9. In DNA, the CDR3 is TGTGCCAGCACGAGGCAGGGGGCTAGAACCGGGGAGCTGTTTTTT. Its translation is CASTRQGARTGELFF.

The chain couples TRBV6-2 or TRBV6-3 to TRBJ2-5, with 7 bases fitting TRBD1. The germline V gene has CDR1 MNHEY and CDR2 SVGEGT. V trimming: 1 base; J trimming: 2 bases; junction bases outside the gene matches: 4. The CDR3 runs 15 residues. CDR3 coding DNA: TGTGCCAGCAGTTACTTAGGGGGCGAACAAGAGACCCAGTACTTC. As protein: CASSYLGGEQETQYF.

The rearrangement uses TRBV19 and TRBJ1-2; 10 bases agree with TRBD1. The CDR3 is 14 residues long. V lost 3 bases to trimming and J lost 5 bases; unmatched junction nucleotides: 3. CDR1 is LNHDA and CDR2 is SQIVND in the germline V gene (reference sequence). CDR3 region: CASSIGQGVYGYTF. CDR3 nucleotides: TGTGCCAGTAGTATCGGACAGGGGGTGTATGGCTACACCTTC.

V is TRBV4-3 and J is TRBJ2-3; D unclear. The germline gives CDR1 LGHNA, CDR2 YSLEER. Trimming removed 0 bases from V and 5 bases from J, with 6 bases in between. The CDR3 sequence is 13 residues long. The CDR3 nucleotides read TGCGCCAGCAGCCAAGAGTGGAAAGATACGCAGTATTTT. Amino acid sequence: CASSQEWKDTQYF.

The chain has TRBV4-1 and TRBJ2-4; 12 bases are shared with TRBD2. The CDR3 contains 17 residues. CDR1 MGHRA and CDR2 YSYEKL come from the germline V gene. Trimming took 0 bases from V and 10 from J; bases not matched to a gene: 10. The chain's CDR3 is CASSQERLAGAQGIQYF. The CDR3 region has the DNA TGCGCCAGCAGCCAAGAGCGACTAGCGGGGGCCCAGGGGATTCAGTACTTC.

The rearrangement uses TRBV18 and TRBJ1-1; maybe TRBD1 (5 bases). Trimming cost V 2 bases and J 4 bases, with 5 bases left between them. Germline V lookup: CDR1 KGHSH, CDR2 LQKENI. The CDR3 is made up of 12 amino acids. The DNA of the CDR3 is TGTGCCAGCTCACCAGGGGCCACTGAAGCTTTCTTT. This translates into CASSPGATEAFF.

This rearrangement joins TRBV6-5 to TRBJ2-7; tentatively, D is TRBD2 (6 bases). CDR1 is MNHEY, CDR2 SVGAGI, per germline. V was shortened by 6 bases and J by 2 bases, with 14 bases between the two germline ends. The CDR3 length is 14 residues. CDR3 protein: CASSPGTPAYEQYF. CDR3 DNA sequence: TGTGCCAGCAGCCCCGGGACTCCAGCCTACGAGCAGTACTTC.

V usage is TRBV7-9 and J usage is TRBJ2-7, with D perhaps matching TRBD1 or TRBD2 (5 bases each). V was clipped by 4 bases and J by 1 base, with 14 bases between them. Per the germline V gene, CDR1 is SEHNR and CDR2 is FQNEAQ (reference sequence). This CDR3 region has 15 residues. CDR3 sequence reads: CASSSTGAGSYEQYF. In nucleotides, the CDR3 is TGTGCCAGCAGCTCAACCGGGGCAGGTTCCTACGAGCAGTACTTC.

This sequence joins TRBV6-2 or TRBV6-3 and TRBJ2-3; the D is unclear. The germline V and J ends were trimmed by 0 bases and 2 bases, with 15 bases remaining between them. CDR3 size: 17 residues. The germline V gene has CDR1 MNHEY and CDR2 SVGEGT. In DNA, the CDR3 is TGTGCCAGCAGTTACTCGACGACTTTGACGTACACAGATACGCAGTATTTT. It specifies CASSYSTTLTYTDTQYF.

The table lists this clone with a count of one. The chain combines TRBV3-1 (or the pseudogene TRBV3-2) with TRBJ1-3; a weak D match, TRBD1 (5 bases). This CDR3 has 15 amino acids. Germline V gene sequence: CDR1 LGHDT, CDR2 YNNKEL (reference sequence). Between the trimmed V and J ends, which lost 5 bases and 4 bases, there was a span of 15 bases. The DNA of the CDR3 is TGTGCCAGCAGCTCGGTCGGGGCGCGGGGAAACACCATATATTTT. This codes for CASSSVGARGNTIYF.

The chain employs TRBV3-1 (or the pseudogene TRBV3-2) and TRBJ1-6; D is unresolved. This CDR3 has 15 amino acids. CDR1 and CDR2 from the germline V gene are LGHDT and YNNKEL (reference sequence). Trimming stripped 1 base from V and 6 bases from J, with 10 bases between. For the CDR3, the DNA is TGTGCCAGCAGCCAAGCGGACGGACGTAATTCACCCCTCCACTTT. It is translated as CASSQADGRNSPLHF.

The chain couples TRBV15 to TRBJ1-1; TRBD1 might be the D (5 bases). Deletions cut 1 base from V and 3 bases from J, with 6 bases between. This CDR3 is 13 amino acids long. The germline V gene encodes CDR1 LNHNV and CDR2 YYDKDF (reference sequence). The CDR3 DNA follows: TGTGCCACCAGCAGAGGGGGGTACACTGAAGCTTTCTTT. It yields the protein CATSRGGYTEAFF. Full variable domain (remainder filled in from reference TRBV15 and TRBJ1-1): DAMVIQNPRYQVTQFGKPVTLSCSQTLNHNVMYWYQQKSSQAPKLLFHYYDKDFNNEADTPDNFQSRRPNTSFCFLDIRSPGLGDTAMYLCATSRGGYTEAFFGQGTRLTVV.

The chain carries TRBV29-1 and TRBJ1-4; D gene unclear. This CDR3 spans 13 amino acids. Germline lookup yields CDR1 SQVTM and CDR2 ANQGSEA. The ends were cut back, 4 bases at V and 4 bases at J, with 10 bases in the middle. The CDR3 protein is CSVVDPSNEKLFF. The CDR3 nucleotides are TGCAGCGTTGTGGACCCAAGTAATGAAAAACTGTTTTTT.

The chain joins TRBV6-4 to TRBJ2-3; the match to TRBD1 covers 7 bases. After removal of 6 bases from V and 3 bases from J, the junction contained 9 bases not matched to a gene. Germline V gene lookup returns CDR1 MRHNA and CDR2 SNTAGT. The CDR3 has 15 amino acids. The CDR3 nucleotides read TGTGCCAGCAGGAGACAGGGTGTTTTGACAGATACGCAGTATTTT. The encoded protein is CASRRQGVLTDTQYF.

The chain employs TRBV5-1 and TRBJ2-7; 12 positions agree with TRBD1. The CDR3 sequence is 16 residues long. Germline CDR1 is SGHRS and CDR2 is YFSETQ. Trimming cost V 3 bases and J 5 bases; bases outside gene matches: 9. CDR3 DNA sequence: TGCGCCAGCAGCTGGGGCGGGACAGGGGGCCGGAACGAGCAGTACTTC. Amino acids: CASSWGGTGGRNEQYF.

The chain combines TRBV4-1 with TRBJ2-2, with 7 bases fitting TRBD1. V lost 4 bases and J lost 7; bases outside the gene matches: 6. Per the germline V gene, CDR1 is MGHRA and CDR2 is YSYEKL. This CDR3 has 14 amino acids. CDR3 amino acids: CASSPRQGDGELFF. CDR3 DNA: TGCGCCAGCAGCCCTAGACAGGGCGACGGGGAGCTGTTTTTT.

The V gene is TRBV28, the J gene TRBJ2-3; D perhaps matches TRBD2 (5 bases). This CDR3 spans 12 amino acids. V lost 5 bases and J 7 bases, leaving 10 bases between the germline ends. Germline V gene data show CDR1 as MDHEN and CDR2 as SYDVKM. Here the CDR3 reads CASSAPGNTQYF. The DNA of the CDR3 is TGTGCCAGCAGTGCCCCGGGAAATACGCAGTATTTT. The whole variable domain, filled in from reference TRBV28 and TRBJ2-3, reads DVKVTQSSRYLVKRTGEKVFLECVQDMDHENMFWYRQDPGLGLRLIYFSYDVKMKEKGDIPEGYSVSREKKERFSLILESASTNQTSMYLCASSAPGNTQYFGPGTRLTVL.

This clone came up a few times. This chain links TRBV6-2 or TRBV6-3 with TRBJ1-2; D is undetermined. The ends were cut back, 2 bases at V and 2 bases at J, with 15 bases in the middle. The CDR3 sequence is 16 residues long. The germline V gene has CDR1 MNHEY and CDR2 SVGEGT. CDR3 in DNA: TGTGCCAGCAGTTACCTCACAAAGGCCGCAAACTATGGCTACACCTTC. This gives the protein CASSYLTKAANYGYTF.

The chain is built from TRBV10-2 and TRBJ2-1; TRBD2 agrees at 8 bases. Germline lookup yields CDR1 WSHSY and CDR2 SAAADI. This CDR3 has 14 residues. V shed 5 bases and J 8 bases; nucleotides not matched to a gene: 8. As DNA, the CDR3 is TGCGCCAGCAGTCGGGGGGGCCACGGTGATGAGCAGTTCTTC. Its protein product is CASSRGGHGDEQFF.

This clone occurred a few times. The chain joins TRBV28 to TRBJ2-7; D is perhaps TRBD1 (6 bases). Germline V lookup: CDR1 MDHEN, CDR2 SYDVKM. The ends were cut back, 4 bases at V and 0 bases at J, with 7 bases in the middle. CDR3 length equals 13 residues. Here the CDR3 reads CASSSGASYEQYF. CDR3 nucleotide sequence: TGTGCCAGCAGTTCAGGGGCCTCCTACGAGCAGTACTTC. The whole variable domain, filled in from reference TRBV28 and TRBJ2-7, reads DVKVTQSSRYLVKRTGEKVFLECVQDMDHENMFWYRQDPGLGLRLIYFSYDVKMKEKGDIPEGYSVSREKKERFSLILESASTNQTSMYLCASSSGASYEQYFGPGTRLTVT.

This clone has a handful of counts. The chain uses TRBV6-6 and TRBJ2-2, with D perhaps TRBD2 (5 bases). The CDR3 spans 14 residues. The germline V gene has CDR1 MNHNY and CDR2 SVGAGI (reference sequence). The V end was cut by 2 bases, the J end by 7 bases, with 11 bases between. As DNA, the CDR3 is TGTGCCAGCAGTTACGAGGGTAGTCGCGGGGAGCTGTTTTTT. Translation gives CASSYEGSRGELFF.

This CDR3 reads CASTLDSGSSYNEQFF. CDR3 in DNA: TGTGCCAGCACCCTGGATAGCGGGAGCTCCTACAATGAGCAGTTCTTC. V gene TRBV28 combines with J gene TRBJ2-1; TRBD2 matches 9 bases. CDR1 is MDHEN, CDR2 SYDVKM, per germline. J lost 0 bases, V lost 7 bases, and 7 bases had no gene match. The CDR3 has 16 amino acids.

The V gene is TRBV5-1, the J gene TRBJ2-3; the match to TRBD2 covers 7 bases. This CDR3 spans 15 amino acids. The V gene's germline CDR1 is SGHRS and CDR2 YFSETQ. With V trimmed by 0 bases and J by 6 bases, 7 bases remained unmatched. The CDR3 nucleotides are TGCGCCAGCAGCTTGGAAGCGGGGAAGTGGGATACGCAGTATTTT. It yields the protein CASSLEAGKWDTQYF.

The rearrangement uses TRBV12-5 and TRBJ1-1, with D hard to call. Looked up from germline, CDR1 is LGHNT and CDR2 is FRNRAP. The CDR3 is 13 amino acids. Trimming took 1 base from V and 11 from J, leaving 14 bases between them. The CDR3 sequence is CASGLGSPQIAFF. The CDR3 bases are TGTGCTAGTGGTTTGGGGTCCCCTCAGATCGCTTTCTTT.

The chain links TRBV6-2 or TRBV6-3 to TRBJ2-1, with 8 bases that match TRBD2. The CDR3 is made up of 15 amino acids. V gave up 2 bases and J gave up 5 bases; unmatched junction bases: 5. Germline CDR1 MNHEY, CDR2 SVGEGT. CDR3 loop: CASSYPQTSDNEQFF. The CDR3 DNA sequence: TGTGCCAGCAGTTACCCGCAGACTAGCGACAATGAGCAGTTCTTC.

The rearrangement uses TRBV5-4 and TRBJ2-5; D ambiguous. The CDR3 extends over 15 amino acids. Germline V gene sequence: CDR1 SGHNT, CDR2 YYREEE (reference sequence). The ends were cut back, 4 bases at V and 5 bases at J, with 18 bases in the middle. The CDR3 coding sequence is TGTGCCAGCAGCACCGGTGGCTCAAAGAGCGAGACCCAGTACTTC. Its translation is CASSTGGSKSETQYF.

CDR3 amino acids: CASIVTGRQPQHF. CDR3 bases: TGCGCCAGCATCGTGACAGGGAGACAGCCCCAGCATTTT. J is TRBJ1-5 and V is TRBV10-1; 7 bases are a match to TRBD1. This CDR3 spans 13 amino acids. Per germline, CDR1 WNHNN and CDR2 SYGVQD (reference sequence). The trim removed 7 bases at V and 7 bases at J, leaving 7 bases unmatched.